In this sample, the clone carrying this TCR beta chain turned up many times. Its antigen is not identified. This sample was included in a study of T cell repertoires in cytomegalovirus infection. The wider study: Public TCR beta signature analysis indicated the presence of both CMV infection and matching HLA type.

TCRdb used MiXCR to reprocess the reads, holding one entry per CDR3 protein. The profile shows under 350,000 distinct CDR3 sequences, about 9.2% of them singletons. Study-level results: Individuals carrying CMV plus the relevant HLA were identified by cumulative frequency of public TCR beta families.

J gave up 1 base and V 5 bases, and 8 bases lay outside the gene matches. CDR3 size: 16 residues. Germline lookup yields CDR1 MNHNY and CDR2 SVGAGI (reference sequence). The sequenced sample consisted of PBMCs. The TCR comes from a human donor in good health (CMV status not recorded). Some clones in this sample may be carry-over from other donors' samples. The chain uses TRBV6-6 and TRBJ1-3; 7 positions match TRBD1. CDR3 amino acids: CASSIGTAGSGNTIYF. CDR3 sequence (DNA): TGTGCCAGCAGTATAGGGACAGCGGGATCTGGAAACACCATATATTTT.